These T cell receptor beta chains were read from a single sample in a study of CD4 T cells in relation to SARS-CoV-2 and coronaviruses. These TCRs' antigens remain unknown. Generated by immunoSEQ multiplex PCR, the TCRdb table keeps only in-frame clones and is missing some. The sample consists of some 28,000 clones, about 70% of them appearing once. Sequenced input: CD4+ T cells from PBMCs, cultured in vitro. Receptor source: a human donor in good health. CDR3s include the opening cysteine and the closing phenylalanine or tryptophan. The D gene is left open where the match is weak. Clone size is shown for a subset of rows, as once, few, many or a class of expanded clone.

14 - TRBJ2-1 TRBV3-1/TRBV3-2 TRBD2 CASSQGLADNEQFF TGTGCCAGCAGCCAAGGACTAGCGGACAATGAGCAGTTCTTC
14 - TRBJ1-3 TRBV30 - CAWRDQGYRNTIYF TGTGCCTGGAGGGATCAGGGTTATCGAAACACCATATATTTT
21 once TRBJ2-1 TRBV10-3 - CAISESTLYRTGPRGNNEQFF TGTGCCATCAGTGAGTCGACTCTTTATCGCACGGGGCCGCGCGGGAACAATGAGCAGTTCTTC
15 few TRBJ1-2 TRBV5-1 - CASSFIPGAGNGYTF TGCGCCAGCAGCTTCATACCTGGAGCAGGGAATGGCTACACCTTC
13 few TRBJ2-1 TRBV7-9 TRBD1 CASSFTGGSEQFF TGTGCCAGCAGCTTTACAGGGGGCAGTGAGCAGTTCTTC
13 - TRBJ2-3 TRBV7-2 - CASTLGVHDTQYF TGTGCCAGCACCTTAGGGGTGCATGATACGCAGTATTTT
14 - TRBJ2-4 TRBV5-1 TRBD2 CASSFSGGADIQYF TGCGCCAGCAGCTTTAGCGGGGGGGCCGACATTCAGTACTTC
16 - TRBJ2-3 TRBV13 - CASSLERGAGGNTQYF TGTGCCAGCAGCTTAGAAAGAGGGGCCGGGGGAAATACGCAGTATTTT
15 - TRBJ2-3 TRBV19 - CASSIRQPGTDTQYF TGTGCCAGTAGTATCCGACAGCCGGGGACAGATACGCAGTATTTT
13 - TRBJ2-2 TRBV3-1/TRBV3-2 - CASSQNTAGELFF TGTGCCAGCAGCCAAAACACCGCGGGGGAGCTGTTTTTT
14 - TRBJ2-7 TRBV19 TRBD1 CASSNTGQGGEQYF TGTGCCAGTAGTAACACCGGACAGGGCGGGGAGCAGTACTTC
14 few TRBJ2-3 TRBV19 - CASRGSGITDTQYF TGTGCCAGTCGGGGGTCGGGAATCACAGATACGCAGTATTTT
14 - TRBJ1-6 TRBV30 TRBD1 CAWSGGQGASPLHF TGTGCCTGGAGTGGGGGACAGGGGGCCTCACCCCTCCACTTT
15 - TRBJ2-7 TRBV19 - CASSEARQSIYEQYF TGTGCCAGTAGTGAGGCTCGTCAGTCAATATACGAGCAGTACTTC
15 - TRBJ2-3 TRBV13 TRBD2 CASSYLAGVEDTQYF TGTGCCAGCAGCTACCTAGCGGGGGTGGAAGATACGCAGTATTTT
16 - TRBJ2-7 TRBV21-1 - CASSKAGRERIYEQYF TGTGCCAGCAGCAAAGCAGGCAGGGAACGGATCTACGAGCAGTACTTC
15 - TRBJ2-3 TRBV6-6 TRBD2 CASTDRLAGVDTQYF TGTGCCAGCACCGACCGACTAGCGGGAGTAGATACGCAGTATTTT
14 - TRBJ1-1 TRBV29-1 - CSVVPNSMNTEAFF TGCAGCGTTGTACCTAACAGTATGAACACTGAAGCTTTCTTT
13 - TRBJ1-2 TRBV5-4 - CASSSSSNYGYTF TGTGCCAGCAGCTCTTCCTCTAACTATGGCTACACCTTC
16 - TRBJ2-7 TRBV6-5 - CASSSPPGPSPYEQYF TGTGCCAGCAGTTCCCCTCCAGGGCCCTCTCCCTACGAGCAGTACTTC
15 few TRBJ2-2 TRBV3-1/TRBV3-2 TRBD1 CASRPQGANTGELFF TGTGCCAGCAGACCCCAGGGGGCGAACACCGGGGAGCTGTTTTTT
14 - TRBJ1-5 TRBV30 TRBD1 CAWSVGTGGSPQHF TGTGCCTGGAGTGTCGGGACAGGTGGCTCGCCCCAGCATTTT
14 - TRBJ1-1 TRBV19 TRBD1 CASSTRQGRTEAFF TGTGCCAGTAGTACCCGACAGGGGAGGACTGAAGCTTTCTTT
16 - TRBJ2-3 TRBV2 TRBD2 CASSPRRGSHADTQYF TGTGCCAGCAGCCCCCGGCGCGGGAGTCATGCAGATACGCAGTATTTT
15 few TRBJ2-1 TRBV2 - CASGEQGGSYNEQFF TGTGCCAGTGGGGAGCAAGGGGGATCCTACAATGAGCAGTTCTTC
15 - TRBJ2-7 TRBV4-1 TRBD2 CASSQSLSSGYAQYF TGCGCCAGCAGCCAATCTCTGTCTAGCGGTTACGCGCAGTACTTC
15 - TRBJ2-5 TRBV3-1/TRBV3-2 TRBD2 CASSSTSGAQETQYF TGTGCCAGCAGCTCAACTAGCGGGGCTCAAGAGACCCAGTACTTC
19 - TRBJ2-3 TRBV19 TRBD2 CASSPWEGTSGGPADTQYF TGTGCCAGTAGCCCCTGGGAGGGGACTAGCGGGGGGCCGGCAGATACGCAGTATTTT
13 - TRBJ1-2 TRBV7-2 TRBD1 CASSLGTALGYTF TGTGCCAGCAGCTTGGGGACAGCCCTTGGCTACACCTTC
18 - TRBJ2-6 TRBV7-9 TRBD1 CASSHSDRDVSGANVLTF TGTGCCAGCAGCCATTCAGACAGGGATGTATCTGGGGCCAACGTCCTGACTTTC
17 - TRBJ2-2 TRBV4-2 TRBD2 CASSQDWLAGNTGELFF TGTGCCAGCAGCCAAGATTGGCTAGCGGGGAACACCGGGGAGCTGTTTTTT
12 - TRBJ2-7 TRBV7-2 - CATSGGTWEQYF TGTGCCACTAGTGGCGGAACGTGGGAGCAGTACTTC
15 once TRBJ2-3 TRBV7-9 TRBD2 CASTLKGTITDTQYF TGTGCCAGCACCCTCAAGGGGACTATCACAGATACGCAGTATTTT
14 - TRBJ2-1 TRBV6-2/TRBV6-3 - CASSREAQGNEQFF TGTGCCAGCAGCCGGGAGGCCCAGGGGAATGAGCAGTTCTTC
16 - TRBJ1-5 TRBV19 TRBD1 CASGKAGGAGYQPQHF TGTGCCAGTGGAAAGGCAGGGGGCGCAGGGTATCAGCCCCAGCATTTT
17 - TRBJ1-1 TRBV7-2 TRBD1 CASSLGVRDRGKAEAFF TGTGCCAGCAGCTTGGGTGTCCGGGACAGGGGGAAGGCTGAAGCTTTCTTT
13 - TRBJ1-2 TRBV7-2 - CASSLPSNYGYTF TGTGCCAGCAGCTTACCATCTAACTATGGCTACACCTTC
16 - TRBJ1-2 TRBV4-1 TRBD1 CASSGQGGEINYGYTF TGCGCCAGCAGTGGACAGGGAGGTGAGATTAACTATGGCTACACCTTC
15 - TRBJ2-3 TRBV10-1 - CASSDPGLGTDTQYF TGCGCCAGCAGTGACCCGGGACTCGGCACAGATACGCAGTATTTT
15 - TRBJ2-3 TRBV7-9 - CASSLDGKGTDTQYF TGTGCCAGCAGCTTAGATGGCAAAGGCACAGATACGCAGTATTTT
16 - TRBJ2-1 TRBV7-9 - CASSPKRRISYNEQFF TGTGCCAGCAGCCCCAAGCGGCGGATCTCCTACAATGAGCAGTTCTTC
12 - TRBJ2-3 TRBV19 - CASSLAADTQYF TGTGCCAGTAGCCTAGCTGCCGATACGCAGTATTTT
12 few TRBJ1-2 TRBV9 TRBD1 CASSRTGGGYTF TGTGCCAGCAGCCGGACAGGGGGTGGCTACACCTTC
14 - TRBJ2-7 TRBV19 - CASSIGRGGYEQYF TGTGCCAGTAGTATTGGAAGGGGCGGCTACGAGCAGTACTTC
16 - TRBJ2-2 TRBV2 - CASSPGTRVNTGELFF TGTGCCAGCAGTCCCGGGACCCGGGTGAACACCGGGGAGCTGTTTTTT
15 few TRBJ2-1 TRBV6-2/TRBV6-3 TRBD2 CASSLIAGTYNEQFF TGTGCCAGCAGTTTAATAGCGGGAACCTACAATGAGCAGTTCTTC
12 - TRBJ1-2 TRBV6-2/TRBV6-3 - CASSYPAPHGTF TGTGCCAGCAGTTACCCGGCACCTCACGGTACCTTC
15 - TRBJ1-5 TRBV27 - CASSSTPTGNQPQHF TGTGCCAGCAGTTCGACACCGACGGGGAATCAGCCCCAGCATTTT
14 - TRBJ2-3 TRBV7-2 - CATSSGQSTDTQYF TGTGCCACCTCCTCCGGGCAGAGCACAGATACGCAGTATTTT
17 few TRBJ1-4 TRBV4-1 - CASSQDPEKTTREKLFF TGCGCCAGCAGCCAAGATCCCGAGAAAACAACCCGTGAAAAACTGTTTTTT
12 - TRBJ2-3 TRBV19 - CASTGRVATQYF TGTGCCAGTACGGGCAGGGTGGCGACGCAGTATTTT
15 - TRBJ2-3 TRBV19 - CASSIATIPTDTQYF TGTGCCAGTAGTATAGCCACTATACCCACAGATACGCAGTATTTT
16 - TRBJ2-3 TRBV4-1 - CASKIKGIRWRDTQYF TGCGCCAGCAAAATCAAGGGAATTCGCTGGAGAGATACGCAGTATTTT
13 - TRBJ1-2 TRBV19 - CASNSPGLYGYTF TGTGCCAGTAACTCACCGGGACTCTATGGCTACACCTTC
13 - TRBJ2-2 TRBV2 - CASSEKVSGELFF TGTGCCAGCAGTGAGAAGGTGTCCGGGGAGCTGTTTTTT
15 - TRBJ2-3 TRBV11-2 TRBD1 CASSLNVGTADTQYF TGTGCCAGCAGCTTAAATGTGGGGACAGCAGATACGCAGTATTTT
15 - TRBJ2-3 TRBV6-1 - CASSEAGARTDTQYF TGTGCCAGCAGTGAAGCGGGAGCTAGGACAGATACGCAGTATTTT
15 few TRBJ2-7 TRBV4-3 - CASSYLTTSTGEQYF TGCGCCAGCAGCTACTTGACTACCTCGACGGGGGAGCAGTACTTC
16 - TRBJ2-1 TRBV20-1 TRBD2 CSASREFSGGMREQFF TGCAGTGCTAGTCGGGAATTCAGCGGGGGCATGAGGGAGCAGTTCTTC
14 few TRBJ1-2 TRBV5-1 TRBD1 CASSLETGGFGYTF TGCGCCAGCAGCTTGGAAACAGGGGGTTTTGGCTACACCTTC